Listed below are T cell receptor beta chains from one sample, sequenced in a study of shared clonotypes between healthy human individuals. Here immunoSEQ multiplex PCR was the method, and the copy in TCRdb shows in-frame clones only, minus some. The sample holds some 2 million clones, just under 95% seen once. Material: naive CD8+ T cells sorted from blood. The receptors were sampled from a man aged 18 to 29 in good health. Both conserved end residues are part of each CDR3. Each record gives: clone size, J gene, V gene, CDR3 protein. A row's size may be missing; if present it is once, few, many or a size class.

NA,TRBJ2-3,TRBV4-1,CASSWAGATALEDTQYF
NA,TRBJ1-2,TRBV6-5,CASSYVSGTDGYTF
NA,TRBJ1-2,TRBV6-6,CAIWAASDGYTF
once,TRBJ2-1,TRBV2,CASSDWTGSIEQFF
NA,TRBJ2-5,TRBV11-2,CASSFRGGTQETQYF
NA,TRBJ1-5,TRBV19,CASTGGMGQPQHF
NA,TRBJ2-5,TRBV6-6,CASSYGQLGQETQYF
once,TRBJ2-7,TRBV5-6,CASSLQGSYEQYF
NA,TRBJ2-7,TRBV2,CASSPLWTEDPPQYEQYF
NA,TRBJ2-2,TRBV7-9,CASSFWNTGELFF
few,TRBJ2-7,TRBV27,CASSLMGYEQYF
NA,TRBJ2-5,TRBV4-3,CASSQDTLLGETQYF
once,TRBJ1-1,TRBV5-6,CASSLSGTEFGAFF
NA,TRBJ2-7,TRBV27,CASSLSAGTGSSHEQYF